These 23 T cell receptor beta chains came from one sample sequenced in a study of cytomegalovirus exposure and HLA in healthy donors. Here immunoSEQ multiplex PCR was the method, and the copy in TCRdb shows in-frame clones only, minus some. This sample has just over 20,000 clones, with 97% found just once. Sequencing was done on a sample of PBMCs. Receptors originate from a man aged 30-40 years in good health and CMV-seropositive.

The CDR3, as DNA: TGTGCCAGCAGTTTGACCAGGACAGGGGGTAATGGTCTGTTTTTT. Amino acids: CASSLTRTGGNGLFF. This chain uses TRBV27 with TRBJ1-4; 10 bases are shared with TRBD1. The CDR3 has 15 amino acids. V lost 3 bases to trimming and J lost 14 bases; unmatched junction nucleotides: 12. Looked up from germline, CDR1 is MNHEY and CDR2 is SMNVEV (reference sequence).

V usage is TRBV13 and J usage is TRBJ2-2; D ambiguous. The CDR3 consists of 15 residues. Germline CDR1 reads PRHDT; CDR2 reads FYEKMQ (reference sequence). Trimming removed 0 bases from V and 2 bases from J, with 7 bases in between. CDR3 residues: CASSLGPENTGELFF. Written as DNA, the CDR3 is TGTGCCAGCAGCTTAGGACCAGAAAACACCGGGGAGCTGTTTTTT.

The chain has TRBV15 and TRBJ1-5; 10 positions agree with TRBD1. The trim removed 8 bases at V and 4 bases at J, leaving 11 bases unmatched. Germline V gene data show CDR1 as LNHNV and CDR2 as YYDKDF (reference sequence). This CDR3 is 16 amino acids long. In nucleotides, the CDR3 is TGTGCCACCCAGACCGGGACAGGGGCGGGAAATCAGCCCCAGCATTTT. Protein: CATQTGTGAGNQPQHF.

This clone was recorded only once. The chain recombines TRBV15 with TRBJ2-7, with TRBD2 as a possible D gene (7 bases). Trimming took off 1 base at V and 1 base at J, with 26 bases between the two ends. The CDR3 length is 20 residues. Germline CDR1 reads LNHNV; CDR2 reads YYDKDF (reference sequence). The CDR3 is CATSRAREGVRLAASYEQYF. Written as DNA, the CDR3 is TGTGCCACCAGCAGAGCGCGAGAGGGGGTACGGCTAGCGGCTTCCTACGAGCAGTACTTC.

The chain is built from TRBV6-5 and TRBJ1-2; 7 bases fit TRBD1. V lost 6 bases and J lost 5; bases outside the gene matches: 9. CDR1 MNHEY and CDR2 SVGAGI come from the germline V gene. This CDR3 contains 14 residues. The CDR3 here is CASRPGGQGYGYTF. The CDR3 coding sequence is TGTGCCAGCAGGCCAGGGGGGCAGGGTTATGGCTACACCTTC.

This clone was seen once. The CDR3 nucleotides read TGTGCCAGCAGTGGGACAGGGGGCATGTACGAGCAGTACTTC. Its protein is CASSGTGGMYEQYF. This chain links TRBV2 with TRBJ2-7; TRBD1 matches at 11 bases. The CDR3 length is 14 residues. Germline V gene data show CDR1 as SNHLY and CDR2 as FYNNEI. V shed 4 bases, J shed 4 bases, and the junction held 3 bases outside the gene matches.

This chain joins TRBV5-4 and TRBJ2-5; 8 bases fit TRBD2. CDR1 is SGHNT and CDR2 is YYREEE in the germline V gene (reference sequence). V gave up 0 bases and J gave up 1 base; unmatched junction bases: 2. There are 15 residues in the CDR3. The CDR3 sequence is CASSLELAGQETQYF. In DNA, the CDR3 is TGTGCCAGCAGCTTGGAGCTAGCGGGCCAAGAGACCCAGTACTTC.

The count of this clone is one. The chain uses TRBV28 and TRBJ2-3, with D hard to call. V was shortened by 5 bases and J by 1 base, with 19 bases between the two germline ends. Looked up from germline, CDR1 is MDHEN and CDR2 is SYDVKM. This CDR3 contains 17 residues. CDR3 nucleotide sequence: TGTGCCAGCAGTCTCCTTCGACTTCGCGTGGGCACAGATACGCAGTATTTT. Encoded protein: CASSLLRLRVGTDTQYF.

The chain joins TRBV5-4 to TRBJ2-1; TRBD1 matches 7 bases. CDR3 length: 15 amino acids. Germline CDR1 reads SGHNT; CDR2 reads YYREEE (reference sequence). Trimming removed 3 bases from V and 3 bases from J; junction bases left unmatched: 6. The CDR3 coding sequence is TGTGCCAGCAGCTCCTTGTGGGACAGCTACAATGAGCAGTTCTTC. Translated: CASSSLWDSYNEQFF.

This clone showed up just once. This sequence joins TRBV7-9 and TRBJ2-2; weak D call: TRBD1 (6 bases). Germline V gene sequence: CDR1 SEHNR, CDR2 FQNEAQ (reference sequence). CDR3 length equals 14 residues. The CDR3 sequence is CVAAGALNTGELFF. The CDR3 DNA is TGTGTCGCCGCAGGGGCATTGAACACCGGGGAGCTGTTTTTT. Full variable domain (missing parts from reference TRBV7-9 and TRBJ2-2): DTGVSQNPRHKITKRGQNVTFRCDPISEHNRLYWYRQTLGQGPEFLTYFQNEAQLEKSRLLSDRFSAERPKGSFSTLEIQRTEQGDSAMYLCVAAGALNTGELFFGEGSRLTVL.

This clone occurred once. This rearrangement joins TRBV6-5 to TRBJ2-5, with 11 bases that match TRBD1. This CDR3 is 13 amino acids long. CDR1 is MNHEY and CDR2 is SVGAGI in the germline V gene. The junction had 4 bases not matched to a gene; V was cut back by 6 bases and J by 7 bases. CDR3 nucleotide sequence: TGTGCCAGCAGGGGGACAGGGGGAGGGACCCAGTACTTC. Its translation: CASRGTGGGTQYF.

The chain carries TRBV2 and TRBJ2-7; 13 bases match TRBD2. J was trimmed by 7 bases and V by 7 bases; bases with no gene match: 7. CDR3 length: 14 amino acids. Germline CDR1 SNHLY, CDR2 FYNNEI. In DNA, the CDR3 is TGTGCCAGCACATCGGGACTAGCGGGATTTGAGCAGTACTTC. Translating it yields CASTSGLAGFEQYF.

This clone was seen just once. The CDR3 DNA is TGTGCCAGCAGTTTATTCCAGGGGGACCTTGAAGCTTTCTTT. It translates to CASSLFQGDLEAFF. This chain connects TRBV28 to TRBJ1-1, with TRBD1 identical over 7 bases. CDR3 length: 14 amino acids. Germline V gene sequence: CDR1 MDHEN, CDR2 SYDVKM. V trimming: 1 base; J trimming: 7 bases; junction bases outside the gene matches: 6.

The rearrangement joins TRBV28 to TRBJ2-7; 9 nucleotides line up with TRBD2. V lost 3 bases and J lost 6; bases outside the gene matches: 9. This CDR3 is built from 15 residues. Germline lookup yields CDR1 MDHEN and CDR2 SYDVKM. CDR3 loop: CASSLRREGGLEQYF. The CDR3 nucleotides read TGTGCCAGCAGTTTGAGGCGGGAGGGAGGTCTCGAGCAGTACTTC.

V gene TRBV6-6 combines with J gene TRBJ2-7, with 8 bases lining up with TRBD1. V trimming: 4 bases; J trimming: 0 bases; junction bases outside the gene matches: 8. Germline V gene sequence: CDR1 MNHNY, CDR2 SVGAGI (reference sequence). This CDR3 contains 16 residues. The DNA of the CDR3 is TGTGCCAGCAGTTCCCCCTCGACAGGGGTCTCCTACGAGCAGTACTTC. Translation gives CASSSPSTGVSYEQYF.

The chain uses TRBV28 and TRBJ2-3, with D tentatively TRBD1 (6 bases). The germline CDR1 and CDR2 sequences are MDHEN and SYDVKM. Trimming left V 0 bases short and J 2 bases short, with 9 bases between. The CDR3 length is 15 residues. The DNA of the CDR3 is TGTGCCAGCAGTTTATGGGGGGCAAACACAGATACGCAGTATTTT. Its translation: CASSLWGANTDTQYF. Full variable domain (missing parts from reference TRBV28 and TRBJ2-3): DVKVTQSSRYLVKRTGEKVFLECVQDMDHENMFWYRQDPGLGLRLIYFSYDVKMKEKGDIPEGYSVSREKKERFSLILESASTNQTSMYLCASSLWGANTDTQYFGPGTRLTVL.

The chain joins TRBV9 to TRBJ2-6; 8 positions agree with TRBD1. Losses at the gene ends were 3 bases for V and 9 bases for J; bases not matched to a gene: 8. CDR3 length equals 15 residues. Germline V gene data show CDR1 as SGDLS and CDR2 as YYNGEE. The CDR3 bases are TGTGCCAGCAGCGAACTGACAGGGGTGGACAACGTCCTGACTTTC. Its translation: CASSELTGVDNVLTF.

The genes are TRBV6-1 and TRBJ2-7; 7 bases are shared with TRBD2. The V gene end was trimmed by 0 bases and the J gene end by 6 bases; junction bases not matched to a gene: 8. CDR1 and CDR2 (germline): MNHNS, SASEGT. This CDR3 has 15 residues. Written as DNA, the CDR3 is TGTGCCAGCAGTGAAGCGAAAGCGGGGAGAGCCGAGCAGTACTTC. It translates to CASSEAKAGRAEQYF.

The V gene is TRBV5-4, the J gene TRBJ2-1; 8 bases match TRBD2. V trimming: 2 bases; J trimming: 6 bases; junction bases outside the gene matches: 19. The CDR3 extends over 19 amino acids. From germline, CDR1 is SGHNT and CDR2 YYREEE (reference sequence). The CDR3 nucleotides read TGTGCCAGCAGCTTATACCAATGGAGGACAGCGGGAGACGTCAATGAGCAGTTCTTC. Encoded protein: CASSLYQWRTAGDVNEQFF.

The chain couples TRBV28 to TRBJ2-7; TRBD1 agrees at 8 bases. J was trimmed by 6 bases and V by 7 bases; bases with no gene match: 11. This CDR3 region has 14 residues. Germline V CDR1 and CDR2: MDHEN, SYDVKM. The CDR3 is CASTKVGQVSEQYF. The CDR3 DNA is TGTGCCAGCACCAAGGTGGGACAGGTGAGCGAGCAGTACTTC.

This sequence joins TRBV18 and TRBJ2-7; 9 bases fit TRBD2. The J segment lost 4 bases and the V segment lost 2 bases, leaving 9 bases of the junction unmatched. The CDR3 has 16 residues. The germline gives CDR1 KGHSH, CDR2 LQKENI. CDR3 nucleotide sequence: TGTGCCAGCTCACCAAGGCGGCGGGAGGGGTCGTACGAGCAGTACTTC. It translates to CASSPRRREGSYEQYF.

The chain uses TRBV9 and TRBJ2-3; 9 bases are shared with TRBD2. Per germline, CDR1 SGDLS and CDR2 YYNGEE. The CDR3 is made up of 16 amino acids. V lost 0 bases, J lost 5 bases, and 7 bases stayed unmatched. CDR3 sequence reads: CASSVGRAGGVDTQYF. The CDR3 nucleotides read TGTGCCAGCAGCGTAGGACGGGCGGGAGGGGTAGATACGCAGTATTTT.

This clone has a single count. The chain carries TRBV13 and TRBJ2-3; 7 bases map to TRBD2. CDR1 and CDR2 from the germline V gene are PRHDT and FYEKMQ (reference sequence). Germline trimming cut 3 bases from V and 4 bases from J; bases unmatched to any gene: 7. There are 15 residues in the CDR3. For the CDR3, the DNA is TGTGCCAGCAGCTTGGGGGGGGATGCCCCAGATACGCAGTATTTT. Residues: CASSLGGDAPDTQYF. The complete variable domain, with remaining parts taken from reference TRBV13 and TRBJ2-3, reads AAGVIQSPRHLIKEKRETATLKCYPIPRHDTVYWYQQGPGQDPQFLISFYEKMQSDKGSIPDRFSAQQFSDYHSELNMSSLELGDSALYFCASSLGGDAPDTQYFGPGTRLTVL.